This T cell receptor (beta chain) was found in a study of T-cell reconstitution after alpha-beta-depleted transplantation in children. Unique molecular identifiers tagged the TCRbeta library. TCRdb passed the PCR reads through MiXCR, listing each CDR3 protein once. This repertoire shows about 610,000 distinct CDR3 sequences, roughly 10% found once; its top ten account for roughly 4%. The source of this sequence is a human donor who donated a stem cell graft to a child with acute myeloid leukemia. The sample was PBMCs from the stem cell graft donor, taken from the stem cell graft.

The CDR3 nucleotides read TGTGCCAGCAGTCCAACACAGGCGTCCTACAATGAGCAGTTCTTC. This encodes CASSPTQASYNEQFF. The rearrangement links TRBV7-6 to TRBJ2-1; tentatively, D is TRBD1 (5 bases). Germline CDR1 reads SGHVS; CDR2 reads FNYEAQ. The V and J ends lost 6 bases and 1 base respectively, with 13 bases between them. This CDR3 spans 15 amino acids. The entire variable domain, with the rest obtained from reference TRBV7-6 and TRBJ2-1, is as follows: GAGVSQSPRYKVTKRGQDVALRCDPISGHVSLYWYRQALGQGPEFLTYFNYEAQQDKSGLPNDRFSAERPEGSISTLTIQRTEQRDSAMYRCASSPTQASYNEQFFGPGTRLTVL.